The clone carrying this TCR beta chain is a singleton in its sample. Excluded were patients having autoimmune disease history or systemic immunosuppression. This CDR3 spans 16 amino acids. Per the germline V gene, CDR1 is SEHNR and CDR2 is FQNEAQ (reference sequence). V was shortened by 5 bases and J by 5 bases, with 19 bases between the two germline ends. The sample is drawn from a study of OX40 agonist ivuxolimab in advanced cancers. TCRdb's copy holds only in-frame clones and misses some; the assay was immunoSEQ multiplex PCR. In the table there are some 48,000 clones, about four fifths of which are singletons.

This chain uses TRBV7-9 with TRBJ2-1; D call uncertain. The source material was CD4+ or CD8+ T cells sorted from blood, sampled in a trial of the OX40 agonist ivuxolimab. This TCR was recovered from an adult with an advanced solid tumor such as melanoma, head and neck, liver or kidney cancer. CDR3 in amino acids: CASSQPRDKINNEQFF. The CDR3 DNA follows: TGTGCCAGCAGCCAGCCCCGCGACAAAATAAACAATGAGCAGTTCTTC.